The 29 T cell receptor beta chains below all came from one sample that was sequenced in a study of T cells in Graves' hyperthyroidism and ophthalmopathy. The source material, RNA transcripts, was used to amplify TCR beta CDR3 regions. HTBI primers drove first-round RT-PCR of the TCR CDR3. TCRdb reprocessed the multiplex PCR reads with MiXCR, giving one entry per CDR3 protein. The repertoire holds over 400,000 distinct CDR3 sequences, roughly 14% seen once, with about 12% in the top ten. Sequenced sample: blood. The source is a man aged 18 to 30 with Graves' ophthalmopathy.

This clonotype was seen repeatedly, ten times or more. The chain recombines TRBV3-1 with TRBJ2-7; D is unclear. The CDR3 runs 15 residues. Germline V gives CDR1 LGHDT, CDR2 YNNKEL (reference sequence). The germline V and J ends were trimmed by 1 base and 1 base, with 11 bases remaining between them. The CDR3: CASSQGADISYEQYF. CDR3 DNA: TGTGCCAGCAGCCAAGGAGCCGACATTTCCTACGAGCAGTACTTC.

This clonotype has ten or more counts. The gene calls are TRBV9 and TRBJ2-1, with 8 bases matching TRBD2. V lost 4 bases, J lost 4 bases, and 7 bases stayed unmatched. Germline V gene data show CDR1 as SGDLS and CDR2 as YYNGEE. This CDR3 has 15 amino acids. CDR3 amino acids: CASSTQREKYNEQFF. The CDR3 DNA follows: TGTGCCAGCAGCACCCAGCGGGAGAAGTACAATGAGCAGTTCTTC.

This clonotype has a count of ten or more. J is TRBJ2-5 and V is TRBV6-1, with a tentative D call TRBD2 (6 bases). Germline V gene lookup returns CDR1 MNHNS and CDR2 SASEGT. V was clipped by 5 bases and J by 3 bases, with 10 bases between them. The CDR3 sequence is 13 residues long. The DNA for the CDR3 is TGTGCCAGCAGTTATTTAGCGGAAGAGACCCAGTACTTC. Encoded protein: CASSYLAEETQYF.

The rearrangement joins TRBV20-1 to TRBJ2-1, with 9 bases lining up with TRBD2. Germline trimming cut 0 bases from V and 0 bases from J; bases unmatched to any gene: 0. The CDR3 is 15 amino acids. CDR1 and CDR2 from the germline V gene are DFQATT and SNEGSKA (reference sequence). The CDR3 region is CSAREGLASYNEQFF. The CDR3 region has the DNA TGCAGTGCTAGAGAGGGACTAGCCTCCTACAATGAGCAGTTCTTC.

J is TRBJ2-1 and V is TRBV19, with 9 bases lining up with TRBD1. The DNA matches TRBJ2-7 better at its end, which makes the J call doubtful. The CDR3 is 14 residues long. CDR1 LNHDA and CDR2 SQIVND come from the germline V gene (reference sequence). The DNA for the CDR3 is TGTGCCAGTGGGCCGGGACAGGGCAACAATGAGCAGTACTTC. As protein: CASGPGQGNNEQYF.

The J gene is TRBJ1-1, the V gene TRBV2; D unclear. The CDR3 sequence is 13 residues long. V was trimmed by 7 bases and J by 4 bases, leaving 13 bases between them. Per the germline V gene, CDR1 is SNHLY and CDR2 is FYNNEI. The CDR3 region is CASNRQEGTEAFF. As DNA, the CDR3 is TGTGCCAGCAATCGCCAGGAGGGCACTGAAGCTTTCTTT.

This clonotype was detected a few times. This rearrangement joins TRBV7-8 to TRBJ2-7; no reliable D call. V was pared by 5 bases and J by 7 bases, with 12 bases between. The germline CDR1 and CDR2 sequences are SGHVS and FQNEAQ. The CDR3 sequence is 12 residues long. CDR3 bases: TGTGCCAGCAGCCCTAACCCGTGGGAGCAGTACTTC. It translates to CASSPNPWEQYF.

This clonotype was seen at least ten times. V is TRBV20-1 and J is TRBJ2-3; no clear D gene. The V end was cut by 0 bases, the J end by 0 bases, with 7 bases between. This CDR3 region has 14 residues. Germline V gene sequence: CDR1 DFQATT, CDR2 SNEGSKA (reference sequence). For the CDR3, the DNA is TGCAGTGCTAGAGATTCGGGCAGCACAGATACGCAGTATTTT. Protein sequence: CSARDSGSTDTQYF.

This clonotype was observed a single time. CDR3 DNA sequence: TGTGCCACCAGTGAGTCAGCGGGTCAGCCCCAGCATTTT. Its protein is CATSESAGQPQHF. The gene calls are TRBV24-1 and TRBJ1-5; D gene unclear. Germline V CDR1 and CDR2: KGHDR, SFDVKD. The CDR3 extends over 13 amino acids. Trimming took off 4 bases at V and 6 bases at J, with 9 bases between the two ends.

This clonotype appeared many times. The chain has TRBV5-1 and TRBJ1-2; a possible D gene is TRBD1 (5 bases). V was cut by 2 bases and J by 5 bases, with 13 bases left in between. CDR3 length: 14 amino acids. The germline V gene encodes CDR1 SGHRS and CDR2 YFSETQ. CDR3 protein: CASSFRGDEYGYTF. The CDR3 DNA sequence: TGCGCCAGCAGCTTCCGAGGGGACGAATATGGCTACACCTTC.

The table lists this clonotype with many counts. The chain carries TRBV29-1 and TRBJ2-7; D is possibly TRBD1 or TRBD2 (7 bases each). This CDR3 comprises 14 residues. V was shortened by 7 bases and J by 7 bases, with 23 bases between the two germline ends. Germline V gene sequence: CDR1 SQVTM, CDR2 ANQGSEA. The CDR3 protein is CSATGGTAAGEQYF. The CDR3, as DNA: TGCAGCGCCACCGGGGGGACAGCGGCGGGGGAGCAGTACTTC.

This clonotype came up a few times. The V gene is TRBV6-2 or TRBV6-3, the J gene TRBJ2-4, with 9 positions matching TRBD2. There are 16 residues in the CDR3. V lost 2 bases to trimming and J lost 14 bases; unmatched junction nucleotides: 16. The germline V gene has CDR1 MNHEY and CDR2 SVGEGT. CDR3 protein: CASSYDSGLAGPPKYF. DNA for the CDR3: TGTGCCAGCAGTTACGATTCTGGGCTAGCGGGACCCCCTAAGTACTTC.

The V call is TRBV15, the J call TRBJ1-1; D not resolved. The V end was cut by 4 bases, the J end by 7 bases, with 16 bases between. Germline lookup yields CDR1 LNHNV and CDR2 YYDKDF (reference sequence). The CDR3 contains 14 residues. The CDR3 loop is CATSISPDKVEAFF. CDR3 nucleotides: TGTGCCACCAGCATAAGTCCCGACAAGGTTGAAGCTTTCTTT.

This clonotype was counted at least ten times. The rearrangement uses TRBV7-2 and TRBJ1-2, with 9 bases that match TRBD1. Germline lookup yields CDR1 SGHTA and CDR2 FQGNSA. CDR3 length: 16 residues. V gave up 6 bases and J gave up 4 bases; unmatched junction bases: 12. DNA of the CDR3: TGTGCCAGCAGACCCCAGTTGGGACAGGGAGCCTATGGCTACACCTTC. The encoded protein is CASRPQLGQGAYGYTF.

This clonotype was recorded many times. This chain connects TRBV7-8 to TRBJ1-1; D is unresolved. CDR1 SGHVS and CDR2 FQNEAQ come from the germline V gene. Deletions cut 1 base from V and 7 bases from J, with 13 bases between. The CDR3 contains 14 residues. In DNA form, the CDR3 reads TGTGCCAGCAGCTTAGAAGCGGGTTCTCTTGAAGCTTTCTTT. It specifies CASSLEAGSLEAFF. Complete variable domain (other parts from reference TRBV7-8 and TRBJ1-1): GAGVSQSPRYKVAKRGQDVALRCDPISGHVSLFWYQQALGQGPEFLTYFQNEAQLDKSGLPSDRFFAERPEGSVSTLKIQRTQQEDSAVYLCASSLEAGSLEAFFGQGTRLTVV.

This clonotype appeared many times. The chain combines TRBV12-3 or TRBV12-4 with TRBJ2-2, with a tentative D call TRBD2 (6 bases). With 2 bases removed from V and 4 bases from J, the gap between germline ends came to 11 bases. CDR3 length: 15 residues. The CDR3 sequence: CASSLLRDSTGELFF. The CDR3 DNA follows: TGTGCCAGCAGTTTACTTCGGGACTCCACCGGGGAGCTGTTTTTT.

This chain joins TRBV10-3 and TRBJ2-2; perhaps TRBD2 as D (6 bases). This CDR3 spans 18 amino acids. The germline V and J ends were trimmed by 3 bases and 4 bases, with 21 bases remaining between them. Germline assignment: CDR1 ENHRY and CDR2 SYGVKD. CDR3 nucleotides: TGTGCCATCAGTGACCTCCTAACGAGGAGGGTTCGCACCGGGGAGCTGTTTTTT. It is translated as CAISDLLTRRVRTGELFF.

This clonotype appeared many times. The V call is TRBV2, the J call TRBJ1-5; 7 bases are a match to TRBD1. The germline CDR1 and CDR2 sequences are SNHLY and FYNNEI. V trimming: 4 bases; J trimming: 7 bases; junction bases outside the gene matches: 10. The CDR3 loop spans 15 amino acids. The DNA for the CDR3 is TGTGCCAGCAGTGTGGGGGGACAGATTGGGCAGCCCCAGCATTTT. Its translation: CASSVGGQIGQPQHF.

The chain uses TRBV7-9 and TRBJ2-3, with D possibly matching TRBD2 (7 bases). Trimming cost V 2 bases and J 5 bases, with 17 bases left between them. This CDR3 contains 16 residues. The V gene's germline CDR1 is SEHNR and CDR2 FQNEAQ (reference sequence). The CDR3 region has the DNA TGTGCCAGCAGCTTAAGTTCGGGGGGCTGGATAGATACGCAGTATTTT. It yields the protein CASSLSSGGWIDTQYF.

This clonotype has just a few counts. The V and J genes are TRBV10-3 and TRBJ2-3; maybe TRBD2 (5 bases). Deletions cut 8 bases from V and 0 bases from J, with 12 bases between. The CDR3 spans 14 residues. Looked up from germline, CDR1 is ENHRY and CDR2 is SYGVKD. Written as DNA, the CDR3 is TGTGCCATCGAAGACTACCCAAGCACAGATACGCAGTATTTT. Amino acid sequence: CAIEDYPSTDTQYF.

This clonotype occurred many times. The genes are TRBV20-1 and TRBJ2-3; D may be TRBD1 (5 bases). V lost 0 bases to trimming and J lost 0 bases, with 13 bases between them. The CDR3 extends over 16 amino acids. CDR1 and CDR2 from the germline V gene are DFQATT and SNEGSKA (reference sequence). This chain's CDR3 is CSARDTRRASTDTQYF. CDR3 coding DNA: TGCAGTGCTAGAGATACGCGCAGGGCTAGCACAGATACGCAGTATTTT.

Ten or more counts support this clonotype. At one of its ends the junction is not consistent with the germline gene, which may arise from a read error. The V gene is TRBV5-1, the J gene TRBJ2-3, with D perhaps TRBD1 (5 bases). CDR1 and CDR2 from the germline V gene are SGHRS and YFSETQ. This CDR3 contains 14 residues. The CDR3 DNA is TGTGCCAGCAGCTTAGGGGTTAGCACAGATACGCAGTATTTT. This gives the protein CASSLGVSTDTQYF.

In DNA form, the CDR3 reads TGTGCCAGTAGTAAGCAGGGAACCGGGGAGCTGTTTTTT. Protein product: CASSKQGTGELFF. The chain joins TRBV19 to TRBJ2-2, with D possibly being TRBD1 (5 bases). CDR1 is LNHDA, CDR2 SQIVND, per germline (reference sequence). Trimming left V 4 bases short and J 5 bases short, with 8 bases between. The CDR3 consists of 13 residues. Supplemented by reference TRBV19 and TRBJ2-2, the full variable domain reads DGGITQSPKYLFRKEGQNVTLSCEQNLNHDAMYWYRQDPGQGLRLIYYSQIVNDFQKGDIAEGYSVSREKKESFPLTVTSAQKNPTAFYLCASSKQGTGELFFGEGSRLTVL.

This clonotype was seen only a few times. The rearrangement joins TRBV19 to TRBJ2-7; 8 positions match TRBD1. The CDR3 consists of 15 residues. J lost 0 bases, V lost 5 bases, and 6 bases had no gene match. Germline CDR1 is LNHDA and CDR2 is SQIVND (reference sequence). The CDR3 loop reads CASSPRTGISYEQYF. In nucleotides, the CDR3 is TGTGCCAGTAGTCCTCGGACAGGGATCTCCTACGAGCAGTACTTC. Complete variable domain (other parts from reference TRBV19 and TRBJ2-7): DGGITQSPKYLFRKEGQNVTLSCEQNLNHDAMYWYRQDPGQGLRLIYYSQIVNDFQKGDIAEGYSVSREKKESFPLTVTSAQKNPTAFYLCASSPRTGISYEQYFGPGTRLTVT.

This clonotype was observed many times. The rearrangement uses TRBV29-1 and TRBJ2-7, with D perhaps matching TRBD1 or TRBD2 (6 bases each). Trimming cost V 6 bases and J 2 bases, with 11 bases left between them. The CDR3 has 12 amino acids. Germline CDR1 and CDR2: SQVTM and ANQGSEA. CDR3 DNA sequence: TGCAGCGTGGGGGGCAGTACCTACGAGCAGTACTTC. It codes for CSVGGSTYEQYF.

This clonotype was recorded at least ten times. This chain uses TRBV30 with TRBJ2-7, with D possibly being TRBD1 or TRBD2 (5 bases each). Germline loops: CDR1 GTSNPN, CDR2 SVGIG (reference sequence). V lost 6 bases and J lost 7, with 16 bases in between. The CDR3 loop spans 12 amino acids. The CDR3 DNA sequence: TGTGCCTGCTACCGGGGCCTGGGGGAGCAGTACTTC. It specifies CACYRGLGEQYF.

This clonotype was seen many times. This sequence joins TRBV15 and TRBJ2-7; TRBD1 agrees at 7 bases. The CDR3 is made up of 17 amino acids. V shed 4 bases, J shed 1 base, and the junction held 13 bases outside the gene matches. The V gene's germline CDR1 is LNHNV and CDR2 YYDKDF (reference sequence). The CDR3 loop is CATSILGNRDSSYEQYF. CDR3 nucleotide sequence: TGTGCCACCAGCATTCTGGGGAACCGGGACAGTTCCTACGAGCAGTACTTC.

This clonotype was seen repeatedly, ten times or more. The chain joins TRBV12-3 or TRBV12-4 to TRBJ1-1; D gene ambiguous. This CDR3 has 16 amino acids. V gave up 6 bases and J gave up 1 base, with 18 bases separating them. CDR3 region: CASRDERFDANTEAFF. Here the CDR3 DNA reads TGTGCCAGCAGGGACGAGAGGTTTGACGCGAACACTGAAGCTTTCTTT.

This clonotype was observed at least ten times. This rearrangement joins TRBV11-2 to TRBJ2-1; TRBD2 aligns across 15 bases. V lost 2 bases to trimming and J lost 4 bases; unmatched junction nucleotides: 6. CDR1 and CDR2 (germline): SGHAT, FQNNGV. This CDR3 spans 18 amino acids. CDR3 sequence (DNA): TGTGCCAGCAGCTTACAGGGACTAGCGGGGGGCGGATACAATGAGCAGTTCTTC. Its translation is CASSLQGLAGGGYNEQFF.